This T cell receptor (beta chain) was recorded in a study of siplizumab effects on memory and regulatory T cells. Whole-study findings and limits: Apparently key alloresponse contributors, naive T cells also seemed more diverse than memory cells. Unstimulated subsets captured only a minor fraction of alloreactive clones. Whether proliferating Tregs in siplizumab cultures suppress was not functionally confirmed.

The V end was cut by 3 bases, the J end by 5 bases, with 11 bases between. This CDR3 comprises 15 residues. Germline-derived CDR1 and CDR2 are MGHDK and SYGVNS. Comment on this clone: The antigen is undetermined.

TCRdb keeps only in-frame clones here, not all; method: immunoSEQ multiplex PCR. The table lists about 110,000 clones, more than 90% of them singletons, with roughly 1.4% in the top ten. The chain couples TRBV25-1 to TRBJ1-6; D perhaps matches TRBD1 (5 bases). This receptor was identified in a human donor in good health. Specimen: CD4+ T cells sorted from blood. The CDR3 nucleotides read TGTGCCAGCAGTGACAGGGTTGGGAATAATTCACCCCTCCACTTT. Protein sequence: CASSDRVGNNSPLHF. The entire variable domain, with the rest obtained from reference TRBV25-1 and TRBJ1-6, is as follows: EADIYQTPRYLVIGTGKKITLECSQTMGHDKMYWYQQDPGMELHLIHYSYGVNSTEKGDLSSESTVSRIRTEHFPLTLESARPSHTSQYLCASSDRVGNNSPLHFGNGTRLTVT.